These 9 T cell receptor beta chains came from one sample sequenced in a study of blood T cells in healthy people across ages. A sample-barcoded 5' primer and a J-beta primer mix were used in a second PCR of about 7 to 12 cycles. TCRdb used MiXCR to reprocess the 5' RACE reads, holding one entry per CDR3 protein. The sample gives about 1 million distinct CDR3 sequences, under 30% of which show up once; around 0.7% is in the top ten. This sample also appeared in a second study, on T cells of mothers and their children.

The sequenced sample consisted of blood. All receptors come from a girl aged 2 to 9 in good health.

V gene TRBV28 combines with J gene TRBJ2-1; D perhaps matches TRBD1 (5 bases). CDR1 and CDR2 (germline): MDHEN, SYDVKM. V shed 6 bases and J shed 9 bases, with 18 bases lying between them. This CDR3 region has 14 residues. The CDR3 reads CASSLDLGHLEQFF. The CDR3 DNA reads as TGTGCCAGCAGCTTAGATCTGGGGCACCTTGAGCAGTTCTTC. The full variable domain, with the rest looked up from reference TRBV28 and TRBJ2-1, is DVKVTQSSRYLVKRTGEKVFLECVQDMDHENMFWYRQDPGLGLRLIYFSYDVKMKEKGDIPEGYSVSREKKERFSLILESASTNQTSMYLCASSLDLGHLEQFFGPGTRLTVL.

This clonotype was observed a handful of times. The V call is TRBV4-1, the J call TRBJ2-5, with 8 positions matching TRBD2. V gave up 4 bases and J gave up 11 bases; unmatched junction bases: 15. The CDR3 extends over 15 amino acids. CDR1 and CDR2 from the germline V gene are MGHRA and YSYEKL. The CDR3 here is CASSLRLALNLEQYF. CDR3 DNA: TGCGCCAGCAGCCTTAGACTAGCGCTGAACCTTGAGCAGTACTTC.

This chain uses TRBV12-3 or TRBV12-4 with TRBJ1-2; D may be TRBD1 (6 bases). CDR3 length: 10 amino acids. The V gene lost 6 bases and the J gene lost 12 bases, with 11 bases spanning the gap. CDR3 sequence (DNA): TGTGCCAGCAGGCGGACAGTGGACACCTTC. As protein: CASRRTVDTF.

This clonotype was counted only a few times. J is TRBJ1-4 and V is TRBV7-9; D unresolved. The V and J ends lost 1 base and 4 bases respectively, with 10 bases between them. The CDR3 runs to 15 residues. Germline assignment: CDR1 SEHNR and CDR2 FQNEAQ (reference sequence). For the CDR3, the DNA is TGTGCCAGCAGCTTAGAGACCGGGGATAATGAAAAACTGTTTTTT. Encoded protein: CASSLETGDNEKLFF.

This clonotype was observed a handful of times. The CDR3 is CASSLAHSPYEQYF. CDR3 DNA sequence: TGTGCCAGCAGTTTGGCTCACAGCCCCTACGAGCAGTACTTC. The chain links TRBV12-3 or TRBV12-4 to TRBJ2-7; D call uncertain. The CDR3 sequence is 14 residues long. V was shortened by 3 bases and J by 2 bases, with 11 bases between the two germline ends.

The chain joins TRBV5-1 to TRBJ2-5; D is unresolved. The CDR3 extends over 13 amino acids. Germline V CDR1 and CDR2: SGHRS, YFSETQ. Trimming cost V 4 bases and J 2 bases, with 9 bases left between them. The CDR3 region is CASSPSDQETQYF. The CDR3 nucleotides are TGCGCCAGCAGCCCCTCGGATCAAGAGACCCAGTACTTC.

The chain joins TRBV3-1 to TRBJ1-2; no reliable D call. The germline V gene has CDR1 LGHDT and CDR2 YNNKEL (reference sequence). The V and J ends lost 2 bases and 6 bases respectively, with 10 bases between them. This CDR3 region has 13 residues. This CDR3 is CASSQRSLDGYTF. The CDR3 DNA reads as TGTGCCAGCAGCCAAAGGAGTCTGGATGGCTACACCTTC.

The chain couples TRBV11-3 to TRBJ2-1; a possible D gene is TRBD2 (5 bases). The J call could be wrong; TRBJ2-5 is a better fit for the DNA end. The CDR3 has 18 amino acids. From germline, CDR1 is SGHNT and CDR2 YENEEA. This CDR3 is CASSLSALPSKGAETQYF. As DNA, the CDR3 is TGTGCCAGCAGCTTATCAGCCTTGCCTAGCAAAGGTGCAGAGACCCAGTACTTC.

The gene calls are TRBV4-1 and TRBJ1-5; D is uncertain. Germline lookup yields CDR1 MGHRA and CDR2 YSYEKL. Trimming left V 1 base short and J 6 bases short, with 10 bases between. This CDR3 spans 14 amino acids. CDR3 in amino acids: CASSQVGDPQPQHF. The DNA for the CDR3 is TGCGCCAGCAGCCAAGTTGGAGACCCTCAGCCCCAGCATTTT.